A selection of T cell receptor beta chains follows, all from one sample in a study of blood T cell repertoires in COVID-19. The method was immunoSEQ multiplex PCR; TCRdb's version includes in-frame clones alone and lacks a portion of them. This sample has approximately 350,000 clones, with around 80% found just once. Sequencing was performed on peripheral blood. The receptors originated from a man aged 25 to 45 with active or convalescent COVID-19. The CDR3 runs from the conserved cysteine through the conserved F or W.

TRBV3-1/TRBV3-2,CASSPILAGTDTQYF
TRBV19,CASSIWSGGGQPQHF
TRBV6-2/TRBV6-3,CASSYGGTGFYEQYF
TRBV6-5,CASRPGVSGNQPQHF
TRBV5-1,CASTEGAPSGANVLTF
TRBV18,CASSPLGGLTGELFF
TRBV27,CASRSGNLALHF
TRBV18,CASSPGPSETQYF
TRBV5-1,CASSLLPENTEAFF
TRBV9,CASSARVGEQDTQYF
TRBV12-3/TRBV12-4,CASSLPSSREQFF
TRBV3-1/TRBV3-2,CASSQVQGAIEQYF
TRBV6-5,CASSMNRDNQPQHF
TRBV15,CATSPPAWRGVTDTQYF
TRBV3-1/TRBV3-2,CASSQGTDHSYEQYF
TRBV5-1,CASSLDLGSNSPLHF